This T cell receptor beta chain is drawn from a study of vaccination effects on CD4 cells after COVID-19. Overall study results and limits: Clonal contraction was marked in infection- and vaccine-induced clones late after vaccination. There were few convalescent patients in the study and no early post-infection timepoints.

Assay: immunoSEQ multiplex PCR; the TCRdb copy retains only in-frame clones and omits some. Of tens of thousands of clones listed, around 73% are singletons. Following a roughly eleven-day culture, CD4+ T cells were purified. Participants got two doses of BNT162b2 or mRNA-1273 vaccine. Vaccinees lacked prior SARS-CoV-2 infection and tested negative for nucleocapsid antibodies. Remarks on this clone: What it recognizes is unknown.

Germline values: CDR1 SEHNR, CDR2 FQNEAQ (reference sequence). Trimming pared 1 base from V and 1 base from J, leaving 8 bases between. The CDR3 is 15 residues long. This receptor was taken from a human donor who received a COVID-19 vaccine. The material was CD4+ T cells from PBMCs cultured without peptide, obtained after COVID-19 vaccination. The chain carries TRBV7-9 and TRBJ1-5; no clear D. This chain's CDR3 is CASSLGGLSNQPQHF. CDR3 in DNA: TGTGCCAGCAGCTTAGGAGGATTAAGCAATCAGCCCCAGCATTTT.